The present T cell receptor beta chain was sequenced within a study of cytomegalovirus exposure and HLA in healthy donors. The PCR made use of 60 Vbeta and 13 Jbeta primers. Data came from immunoSEQ multiplex PCR; TCRdb stores just in-frame clones and leaves some out. The table records approximately 100,000 clones, around 75% of them present only once. V lost 6 bases to trimming and J lost 2 bases; unmatched junction nucleotides: 8. The germline CDR1 and CDR2 sequences are SGHDN and FVKESK. The CDR3 has 16 residues. Worth noting for this clone: The antigen remains unidentified.

Study findings and constraints: Earlier results showed most TCR beta V segments being productive about 87% or about 30% of the time.

What was sequenced was PBMCs. The J gene is TRBJ1-3, the V gene TRBV14, with 9 bases that match TRBD1. The source of this sequence is a man aged 50-59 years in good health and CMV-seronegative. The CDR3 here is CASSRGQGSTGNTIYF. In DNA, the CDR3 is TGTGCCAGCAGTCGCGGACAGGGGTCAACTGGAAACACCATATATTTT.